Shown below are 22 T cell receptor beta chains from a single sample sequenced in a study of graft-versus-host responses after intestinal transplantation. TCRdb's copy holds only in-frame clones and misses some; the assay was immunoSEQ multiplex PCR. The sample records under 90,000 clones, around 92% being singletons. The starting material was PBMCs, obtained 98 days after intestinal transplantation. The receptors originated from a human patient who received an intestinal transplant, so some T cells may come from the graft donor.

Here the CDR3 DNA reads TGTGCCAGCTCACCGAGGGATTATGGCTACACCTTC. This gives the protein CASSPRDYGYTF. J is TRBJ1-2 and V is TRBV18; no clear D. From germline, CDR1 is KGHSH and CDR2 LQKENI. The CDR3 length is 12 residues. V lost 3 bases, J lost 5 bases, and 7 bases lay in between.

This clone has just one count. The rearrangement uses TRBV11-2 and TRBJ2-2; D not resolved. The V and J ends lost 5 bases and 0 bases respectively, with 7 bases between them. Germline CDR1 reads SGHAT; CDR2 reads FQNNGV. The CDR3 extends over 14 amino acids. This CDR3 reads CASSRPPNTGELFF. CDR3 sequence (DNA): TGTGCCAGCAGCCGCCCTCCGAACACCGGGGAGCTGTTTTTT.

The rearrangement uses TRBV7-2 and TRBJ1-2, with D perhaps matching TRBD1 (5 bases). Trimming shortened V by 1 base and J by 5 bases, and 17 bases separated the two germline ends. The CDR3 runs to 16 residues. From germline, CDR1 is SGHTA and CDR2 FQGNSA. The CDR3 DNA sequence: TGTGCCAGCAGCTTAGAAGGGGCAGAGTTTGTTTATGGCTACACCTTC. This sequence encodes CASSLEGAEFVYGYTF.

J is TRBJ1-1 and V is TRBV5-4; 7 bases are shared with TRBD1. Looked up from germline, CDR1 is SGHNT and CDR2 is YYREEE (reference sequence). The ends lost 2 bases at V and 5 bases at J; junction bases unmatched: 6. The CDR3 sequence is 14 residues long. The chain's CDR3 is CASSFEGAKTEAFF. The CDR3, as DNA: TGTGCCAGCAGCTTTGAGGGGGCAAAGACTGAAGCTTTCTTT.

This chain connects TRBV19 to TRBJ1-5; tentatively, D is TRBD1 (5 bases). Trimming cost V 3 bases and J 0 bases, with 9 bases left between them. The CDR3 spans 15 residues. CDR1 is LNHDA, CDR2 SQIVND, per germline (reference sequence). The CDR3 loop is CASSIQGVSNQPQHF. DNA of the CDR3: TGTGCCAGTAGTATCCAGGGCGTTAGCAATCAGCCCCAGCATTTT.

CDR3 sequence reads: CASSYSIGDTYEQYF. The CDR3 DNA is TGTGCCAGCAGTTACTCGATTGGGGATACCTACGAGCAGTACTTC. The chain combines TRBV6-5 with TRBJ2-7; no definite D call. Trimming took 0 bases from V and 2 from J, leaving 11 bases between them. This CDR3 has 15 residues. Germline V gene sequence: CDR1 MNHEY, CDR2 SVGAGI.

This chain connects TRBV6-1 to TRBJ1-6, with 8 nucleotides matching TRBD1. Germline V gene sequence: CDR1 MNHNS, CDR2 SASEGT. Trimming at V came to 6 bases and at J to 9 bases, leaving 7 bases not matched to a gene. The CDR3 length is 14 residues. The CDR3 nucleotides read TGTGCCAGCAGCCAGGGGGCTCGGGGTTCACCCCTCCACTTT. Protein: CASSQGARGSPLHF.

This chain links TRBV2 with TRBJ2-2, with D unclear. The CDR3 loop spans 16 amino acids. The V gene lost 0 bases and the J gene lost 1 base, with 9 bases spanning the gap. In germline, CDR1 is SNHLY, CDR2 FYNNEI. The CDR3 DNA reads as TGTGCCAGCAGTGAAGCGTCGCCAGGGAACACCGGGGAGCTGTTTTTT. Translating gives CASSEASPGNTGELFF.

CDR3 loop: CSVEGNGSGGRPDTQYF. The CDR3, as DNA: TGCAGCGTTGAAGGAAATGGGAGCGGGGGGCGACCAGATACGCAGTATTTT. V is TRBV29-1 and J is TRBJ2-3; 9 positions agree with TRBD2. The CDR3 is made up of 17 amino acids. Trimming removed 1 base from V and 4 bases from J; junction bases left unmatched: 12. Germline CDR1 reads SQVTM; CDR2 reads ANQGSEA.

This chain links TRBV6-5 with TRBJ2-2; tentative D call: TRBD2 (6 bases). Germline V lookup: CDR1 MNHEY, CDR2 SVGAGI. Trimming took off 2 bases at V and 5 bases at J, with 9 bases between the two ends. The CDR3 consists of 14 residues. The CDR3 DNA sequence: TGTGCCAGCAGTTACGGGGGGACTACCGGGGAGCTGTTTTTT. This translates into CASSYGGTTGELFF.

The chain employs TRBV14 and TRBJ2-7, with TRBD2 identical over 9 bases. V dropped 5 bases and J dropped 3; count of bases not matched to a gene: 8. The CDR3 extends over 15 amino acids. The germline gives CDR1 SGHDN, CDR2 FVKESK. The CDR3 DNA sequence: TGTGCCAGCAGCAAAAGGGGACTAGCCGGCTACGAGCAGTACTTC. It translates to CASSKRGLAGYEQYF.

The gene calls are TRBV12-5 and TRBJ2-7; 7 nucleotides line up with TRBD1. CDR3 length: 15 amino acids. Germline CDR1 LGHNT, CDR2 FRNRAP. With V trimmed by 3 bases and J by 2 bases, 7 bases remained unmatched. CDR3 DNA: TGTGCTAGTGGTTTAAGTTCCGACAGGGCCTACGAGCAGTACTTC. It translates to CASGLSSDRAYEQYF.

This CDR3 is CASSYRMAGELFF. The CDR3 region has the DNA TGTGCCAGCAGTTACAGAATGGCCGGGGAGCTGTTTTTT. The V and J genes are TRBV6-5 and TRBJ2-2; D is unresolved. The germline V gene encodes CDR1 MNHEY and CDR2 SVGAGI. The V gene lost 2 bases and the J gene lost 6 bases, with 7 bases spanning the gap. This CDR3 comprises 13 residues.

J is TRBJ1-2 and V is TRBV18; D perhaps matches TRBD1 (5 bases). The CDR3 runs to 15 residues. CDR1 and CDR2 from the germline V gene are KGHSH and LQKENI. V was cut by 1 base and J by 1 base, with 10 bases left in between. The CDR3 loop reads CASSPLQDINYGYTF. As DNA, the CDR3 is TGTGCCAGCTCACCACTACAGGATATTAACTATGGCTACACCTTC.

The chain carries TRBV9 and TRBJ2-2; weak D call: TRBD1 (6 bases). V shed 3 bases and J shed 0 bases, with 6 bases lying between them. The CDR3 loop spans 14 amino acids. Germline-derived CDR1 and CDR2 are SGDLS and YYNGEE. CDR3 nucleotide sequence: TGTGCCAGCAGCGGGACAGCGAACACCGGGGAGCTGTTTTTT. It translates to CASSGTANTGELFF.

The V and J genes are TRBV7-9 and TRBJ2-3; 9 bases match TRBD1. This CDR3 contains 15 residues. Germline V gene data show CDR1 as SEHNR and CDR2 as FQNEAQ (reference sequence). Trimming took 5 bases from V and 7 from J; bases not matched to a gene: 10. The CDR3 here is CASSPGTGRLYTQYF. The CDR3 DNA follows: TGTGCCAGCAGCCCCGGGACAGGGCGTCTATATACGCAGTATTTT.

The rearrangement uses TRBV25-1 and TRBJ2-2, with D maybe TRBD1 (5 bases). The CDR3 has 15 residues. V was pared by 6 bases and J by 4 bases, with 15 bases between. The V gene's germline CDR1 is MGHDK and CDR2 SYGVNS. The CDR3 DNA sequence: TGTGCCAGCAGGTGGTCTGGCAGGGCCACCGGGGAGCTGTTTTTT. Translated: CASRWSGRATGELFF.

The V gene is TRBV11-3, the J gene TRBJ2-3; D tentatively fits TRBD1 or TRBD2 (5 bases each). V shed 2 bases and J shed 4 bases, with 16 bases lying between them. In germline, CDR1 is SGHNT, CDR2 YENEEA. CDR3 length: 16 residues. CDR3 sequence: CASSLSAGKGPDTQYF. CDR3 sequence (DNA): TGTGCCAGCAGCTTATCGGCAGGGAAGGGACCAGATACGCAGTATTTT.

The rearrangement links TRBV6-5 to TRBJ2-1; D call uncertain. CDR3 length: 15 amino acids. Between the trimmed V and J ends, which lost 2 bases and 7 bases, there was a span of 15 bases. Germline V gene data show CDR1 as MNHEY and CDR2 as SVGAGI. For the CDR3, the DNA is TGTGCCAGCAGTTACGGACCAGGCGTGGGGAATGAGCAGTTCTTC. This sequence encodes CASSYGPGVGNEQFF.

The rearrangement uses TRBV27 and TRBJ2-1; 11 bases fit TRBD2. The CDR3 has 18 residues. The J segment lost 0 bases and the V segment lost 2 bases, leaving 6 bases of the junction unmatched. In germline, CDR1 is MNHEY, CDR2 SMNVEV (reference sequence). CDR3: CASSLLAGGTSSYNEQFF. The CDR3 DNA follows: TGTGCCAGCAGTTTACTAGCGGGAGGCACCTCCTCCTACAATGAGCAGTTCTTC.

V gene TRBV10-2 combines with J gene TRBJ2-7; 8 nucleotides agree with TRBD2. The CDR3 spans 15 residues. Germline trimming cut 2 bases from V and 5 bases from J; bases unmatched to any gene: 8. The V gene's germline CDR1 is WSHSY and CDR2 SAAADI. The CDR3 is CASSEPGGPYDEQYF. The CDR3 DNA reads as TGCGCCAGCAGTGAGCCGGGGGGGCCGTATGACGAGCAGTACTTC.

DNA for the CDR3: TGTGCCTGGGGACTAGCGGGACGAGAGACCCAGTACTTC. It specifies CAWGLAGRETQYF. The chain combines TRBV30 with TRBJ2-5; TRBD2 matches at 12 bases. The V gene end was trimmed by 5 bases and the J gene end by 4 bases; junction bases not matched to a gene: 2. Germline lookup yields CDR1 GTSNPN and CDR2 SVGIG (reference sequence). The CDR3 runs 13 residues.